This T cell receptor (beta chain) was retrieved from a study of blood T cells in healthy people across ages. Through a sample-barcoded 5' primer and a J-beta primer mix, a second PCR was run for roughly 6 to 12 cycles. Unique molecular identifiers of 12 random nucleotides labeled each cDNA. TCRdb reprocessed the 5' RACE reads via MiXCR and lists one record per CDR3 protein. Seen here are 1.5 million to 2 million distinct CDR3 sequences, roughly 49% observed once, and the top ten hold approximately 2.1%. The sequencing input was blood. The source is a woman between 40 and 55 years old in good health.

The CDR3 DNA follows: TGTGCCAGCAGTTTAGGGTGGCGGGACAGGGGAGGCTATCAGCCCCAGCATTTT. Amino acids: CASSLGWRDRGGYQPQHF. The rearrangement joins TRBV12-3 or TRBV12-4 to TRBJ1-5, with 10 bases matching TRBD1. The CDR3 covers 18 residues. J gave up 5 bases and V 1 base, and 11 bases lay outside the gene matches.